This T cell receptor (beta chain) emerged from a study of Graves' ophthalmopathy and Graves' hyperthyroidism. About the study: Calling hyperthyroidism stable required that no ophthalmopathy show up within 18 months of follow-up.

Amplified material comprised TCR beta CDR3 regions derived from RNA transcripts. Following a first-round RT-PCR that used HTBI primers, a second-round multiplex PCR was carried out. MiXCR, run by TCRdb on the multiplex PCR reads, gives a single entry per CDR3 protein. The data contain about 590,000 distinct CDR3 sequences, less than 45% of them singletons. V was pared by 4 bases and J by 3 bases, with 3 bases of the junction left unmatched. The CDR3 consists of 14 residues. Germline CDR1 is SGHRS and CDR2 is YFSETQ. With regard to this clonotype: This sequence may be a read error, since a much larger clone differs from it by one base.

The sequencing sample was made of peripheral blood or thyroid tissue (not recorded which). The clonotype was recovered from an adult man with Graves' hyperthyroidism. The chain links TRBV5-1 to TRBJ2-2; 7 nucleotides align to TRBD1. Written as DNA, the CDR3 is TGCGCCAGCAGCGCACAGGGGCACACCGGGGAGCTGTTTTTT. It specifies CASSAQGHTGELFF. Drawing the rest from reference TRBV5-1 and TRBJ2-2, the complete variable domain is KAGVTQTPRYLIKTRGQQVTLSCSPISGHRSVSWYQQTPGQGLQFLFEYFSETQRNKGNFPGRFSGRQFSNSRSEMNVSTLELGDSALYLCASSAQGHTGELFFGEGSRLTVL.